The 9 T cell receptor beta chains reported below all come from one sample, sequenced in a study of CD8 T cells in ankylosing spondylitis. TCRdb re-called the 5' RACE reads through MiXCR, storing one row per CDR3 protein. The sample includes 25,000 to 35,000 distinct CDR3 sequences, 14% of them seen just once. The sample comprised blood. The receptors here all came from a male donor with ankylosing spondylitis or in good health (not recorded which).

This clonotype showed up many times. V gene TRBV28 combines with J gene TRBJ2-1; weak D call: TRBD2 (5 bases). CDR1 and CDR2 from the germline V gene are MDHEN and SYDVKM. The CDR3 contains 15 residues. V lost 8 bases to trimming and J lost 0 bases, with 14 bases between them. CDR3 region: CASVRRTSSYNEQFF. Written as DNA, the CDR3 is TGTGCCAGCGTCAGGAGGACGAGCTCCTACAATGAGCAGTTCTTC. The full variable domain, its missing parts supplied by reference TRBV28 and TRBJ2-1, is DVKVTQSSRYLVKRTGEKVFLECVQDMDHENMFWYRQDPGLGLRLIYFSYDVKMKEKGDIPEGYSVSREKKERFSLILESASTNQTSMYLCASVRRTSSYNEQFFGPGTRLTVL.

The J gene is TRBJ2-1, the V gene TRBV7-2; D is undetermined. Trimming took 5 bases from V and 8 from J, leaving 10 bases between them. From germline, CDR1 is SGHTA and CDR2 FQGNSA. The length of the CDR3 is 12 residues. The chain's CDR3 is CASSPHLDEQFF. DNA of the CDR3: TGTGCCAGCAGCCCTCACCTGGATGAGCAGTTCTTC. Based on the CDR3 plus reference TRBV7-2 and TRBJ2-1, the full variable domain is GAGVSQSPSNKVTEKGKDVELRCDPISGHTALYWYRQSLGQGLEFLIYFQGNSAPDKSGLPSDRFSAERTGGSVSTLTIQRTQQEDSAVYLCASSPHLDEQFFGPGTRLTVL.

This clonotype was seen only a few times. V is TRBV10-3 and J is TRBJ1-5, with D perhaps TRBD1 (5 bases). Germline V CDR1 and CDR2: ENHRY, SYGVKD. V lost 4 bases to trimming and J lost 7 bases, with 11 bases between them. The CDR3 has 13 amino acids. For the CDR3, the DNA is TGTGCCATCAGTGGGGCCAGGGCACAGCCCCAGCATTTT. Translating it yields CAISGARAQPQHF.

The chain carries TRBV20-1 and TRBJ2-1, with no clear D. CDR1 and CDR2 from the germline V gene are DFQATT and SNEGSKA (reference sequence). V gave up 2 bases and J gave up 2 bases, with 4 bases separating them. CDR3 length: 12 amino acids. The CDR3 is CSARIAYNEQFF. The CDR3 DNA is TGCAGTGCTAGAATTGCCTACAATGAGCAGTTCTTC.

This sequence joins TRBV28 and TRBJ1-5; 11 positions agree with TRBD1. This CDR3 has 19 residues. The V gene's germline CDR1 is MDHEN and CDR2 SYDVKM. Trimming at V came to 6 bases and at J to 2 bases, leaving 15 bases not matched to a gene. The DNA for the CDR3 is TGTGCCAGCAGGGGGGACAGGGGGAACTATGGACTTGGCAATCAGCCCCAGCATTTT. This translates into CASRGDRGNYGLGNQPQHF.

The chain employs TRBV4-1 and TRBJ2-1, with D perhaps being TRBD1 or TRBD2 (5 bases each). Per germline, CDR1 MGHRA and CDR2 YSYEKL. The CDR3 totals 15 residues. V gave up 0 bases and J gave up 1 base, with 7 bases separating them. CDR3 bases: TGCGCCAGCAGCCAAGAGGGGGTATCCTACAATGAGCAGTTCTTC. Amino acids: CASSQEGVSYNEQFF.

The J gene is TRBJ2-2, the V gene TRBV24-1; D may be TRBD1 or TRBD2 (6 bases each). The CDR3 runs 13 residues. Per germline, CDR1 KGHDR and CDR2 SFDVKD. Trimming took 9 bases from V and 5 from J, leaving 12 bases between them. The chain's CDR3 is CATGGTNTGELFF. CDR3 DNA sequence: TGTGCCACCGGGGGGACAAATACCGGGGAGCTGTTTTTT.

The chain links TRBV7-9 to TRBJ1-5; 9 positions agree with TRBD1. Germline-derived CDR1 and CDR2 are SEHNR and FQNEAQ (reference sequence). This CDR3 is 14 amino acids long. The V gene end was trimmed by 5 bases and the J gene end by 6 bases; junction bases not matched to a gene: 5. CDR3 DNA: TGTGCCAGCAGCGTTGGGACAGGGAGTCAGCCCCAGCATTTT. Translating gives CASSVGTGSQPQHF.

This clonotype has just a few counts. The chain links TRBV2 to TRBJ2-1; perhaps D is TRBD1 or TRBD2 (6 bases each). V was shortened by 3 bases and J by 3 bases, with 12 bases between the two germline ends. This CDR3 is 15 amino acids long. Germline values: CDR1 SNHLY, CDR2 FYNNEI. The CDR3 protein is CASSEEGVNYNEQFF. The CDR3 region has the DNA TGTGCCAGCAGTGAGGAGGGGGTTAACTACAATGAGCAGTTCTTC. The whole variable domain, remainder taken from reference TRBV2 and TRBJ2-1, is EPEVTQTPSHQVTQMGQEVILRCVPISNHLYFYWYRQILGQKVEFLVSFYNNEISEKSEIFDDQFSVERPDGSNFTLKIRSTKLEDSAMYFCASSEEGVNYNEQFFGPGTRLTVL.